This entry lists 12 T cell receptor beta chains sequenced from one sample in a study of blood T cell repertoires in COVID-19. Clones were read by immunoSEQ multiplex PCR, and TCRdb kept only the in-frame ones, dropping some. Of 200,000 or so clones in the sample, about 86% are singletons; the top ten hold 7.5%. Sequencing input: PBMCs or T cells enriched from blood (not recorded which). These TCRs come from a man in his forties who had recovered from COVID-19.

The chain employs TRBV3-1 (or the pseudogene TRBV3-2) and TRBJ1-5; unclear D gene. The CDR3 sequence is 15 residues long. Trimming stripped 4 bases from V and 5 bases from J, with 15 bases between. The germline V gene encodes CDR1 LGHDT and CDR2 YNNKEL (reference sequence). CDR3: CASSPGYVLHQPQHF. CDR3 coding DNA: TGTGCCAGCAGCCCCGGGTATGTGTTGCATCAGCCCCAGCATTTT.

This chain connects TRBV3-1 (or the pseudogene TRBV3-2) to TRBJ1-1; D not resolved. The CDR3 totals 14 residues. Germline V gives CDR1 LGHDT, CDR2 YNNKEL (reference sequence). The V end lost 1 base, the J end lost 4 bases, and 10 bases lay between the germline ends. The CDR3 loop is CASSQVEGSTEAFF. The CDR3 DNA reads TGTGCCAGCAGCCAAGTGGAAGGGAGCACTGAAGCTTTCTTT.

Details on this clone: Sequence at one end of the junction differs from germline and may be a read error. CDR3 residues: CASSLGGDNRRAF. The CDR3 DNA reads TGCGCCAGCAGCTTGGGGGGCGACAATCGTCGCGCCTTC. This chain uses TRBV5-1 with TRBJ1-2, with a tentative D call TRBD1 (5 bases). The CDR3 runs to 13 residues. The germline CDR1 and CDR2 sequences are SGHRS and YFSETQ.

J is TRBJ1-3 and V is TRBV7-6, with 7 bases identical to TRBD1. V lost 6 bases and J lost 4; bases outside the gene matches: 3. Germline values: CDR1 SGHVS, CDR2 FNYEAQ. This CDR3 region has 13 residues. As DNA, the CDR3 is TGTGCCAGCAGGAAGGGGGCGGGAAACACCATATATTTT. Its protein is CASRKGAGNTIYF.

This chain uses TRBV7-8 with TRBJ1-3; 8 nucleotides agree with TRBD1. The CDR3 spans 15 residues. V was pared by 4 bases and J by 2 bases, with 4 bases of the junction left unmatched. The germline V gene encodes CDR1 SGHVS and CDR2 FQNEAQ. The CDR3 protein is CASSWDRRPGNTIYF. The CDR3 DNA reads as TGTGCCAGCAGCTGGGACAGGCGGCCTGGAAACACCATATATTTT.

V and J are TRBV18 and TRBJ1-4; no clear D gene. In germline, CDR1 is KGHSH, CDR2 LQKENI. This CDR3 spans 17 amino acids. V was pared by 0 bases and J by 3 bases, with 14 bases between. CDR3 nucleotides: TGTGCCAGCTCACCACCGGGCCGCGGGCCGTCTAATGAAAAACTGTTTTTT. Protein product: CASSPPGRGPSNEKLFF.

The chain carries TRBV25-1 and TRBJ2-5; D not certain. The CDR3 runs to 12 residues. V was clipped by 8 bases and J by 5 bases, with 12 bases between them. Germline V gene lookup returns CDR1 MGHDK and CDR2 SYGVNS. The CDR3 nucleotides are TGTGCCAGCCGCTCTCCTAAGGAGACCCAGTACTTC. Residues: CASRSPKETQYF.

This clone appeared a single time. The chain links TRBV6-9 to TRBJ1-2, with D uncertain. Germline CDR1 is MNHGY and CDR2 is SVAAGI. CDR3 length equals 16 residues. The V end was cut by 5 bases, the J end by 6 bases, with 22 bases between. The CDR3 DNA reads as TGTGCCAGCAGTACCCTTCGGCGCCCCCAGGTAAATGGCTACACCTTC. This encodes CASSTLRRPQVNGYTF.

V gene TRBV5-1 combines with J gene TRBJ1-1; 8 bases match TRBD1. J was trimmed by 0 bases and V by 8 bases; bases with no gene match: 3. The CDR3 totals 13 residues. Germline-derived CDR1 and CDR2 are SGHRS and YFSETQ. DNA for the CDR3: TGCGCCAGTTCGGACAGGGTGAACACTGAAGCTTTCTTT. It yields the protein CASSDRVNTEAFF.

The chain carries TRBV5-8 and TRBJ1-2; D possibly corresponds to TRBD1 (5 bases). Germline CDR1 SGHTS, CDR2 YDEGEE. The CDR3 spans 15 residues. V lost 6 bases to trimming and J lost 5 bases, with 20 bases between them. The CDR3 sequence is CASTPPPRVDYGYTF. CDR3 coding DNA: TGTGCCAGCACCCCACCACCCAGGGTGGATTATGGCTACACCTTC.

This chain links TRBV7-6 with TRBJ2-7; 8 positions agree with TRBD1. Germline V gene lookup returns CDR1 SGHVS and CDR2 FNYEAQ. The CDR3 totals 15 residues. With 3 bases clipped from V and 1 base from J, the junction kept 5 bases outside the gene matches. CDR3 protein: CASSFGQGISYEQYF. The CDR3 nucleotides read TGTGCCAGCAGCTTCGGACAGGGTATTTCCTACGAGCAGTACTTC.

The V call is TRBV19, the J call TRBJ1-4; the D gene is possibly TRBD1 (5 bases). Trimming pared 5 bases from V and 4 bases from J, leaving 11 bases between. The CDR3 is made up of 14 amino acids. Germline V lookup: CDR1 LNHDA, CDR2 SQIVND (reference sequence). In DNA, the CDR3 is TGTGCCAGTAGTTCGCAGGGATTTAATGAAAAACTGTTTTTT. It yields the protein CASSSQGFNEKLFF.